The sequence of this TCR beta chain was determined in a study of blood T cell repertoires in COVID-19. Study details: Spain, Italy and the United States supplied samples that represented acute and convalescent COVID-19. T cells, B-cell-depleted T cells, or PBMCs supplied cDNA or gDNA.

This CDR3 comprises 14 residues. V was shortened by 10 bases and J by 3 bases, with 15 bases between the two germline ends. The germline CDR1 and CDR2 sequences are MNHEY and SVGAGI. A Seattle source enrolled patients during active infection and followed them longitudinally. Authors' data handling: Counts of nucleated cells, estimated from reference gene primer amplification, were obtained. The assay was immunoSEQ multiplex PCR, and TCRdb's table has in-frame clones only and misses some. The V and J calls and clone size were taken over from that table, and D and trimming were inferred from the DNA. There are nearly 70,000 clones in the sample; 90% to 95% occur only once, and around 7.8% lies in the top ten.

The gene calls are TRBV6-5 and TRBJ2-2; perhaps TRBD1 as D (6 bases). This receptor was identified in a man in his forties or fifties with COVID-19, enrolled during active disease. The sample consisted of peripheral blood. For the CDR3, the DNA is TGTGCCACCAGGTTGGACAGCTACACCGGGGAGCTGTTTTTT. Amino acid sequence: CATRLDSYTGELFF.